A single sample is the source of the 22 T cell receptor beta chains below, sequenced in a study of early T cells in non-severe SARS-CoV-2 infection. MiXCR, run by TCRdb on the 5' RACE reads, gives a single entry per CDR3 protein. Counted here are about 70,000 distinct CDR3 sequences, 10% to 15% occurring once; the ten biggest clones make up less than 20%. The source material was whole blood, sampled at baseline. The origin of the receptors is an adult who was a healthcare worker with PCR-confirmed SARS-CoV-2 infection or an uninfected control (not recorded which). The donor label of this sample is uncertain.

This clonotype was seen ten or more times. Germline is not matched at one junction end, which may reflect a read error. The chain has TRBV29-1 and TRBJ2-7; TRBD1 aligns across 10 bases. This CDR3 has 15 residues. Germline V lookup: CDR1 SQVTM, CDR2 ANQGSEA. In nucleotides, the CDR3 is TGCAGCGTGGAAGAGGGACAGGGGAATCTATACGAGCAGTACTTC. It specifies CSVEEGQGNLYEQYF.

The genes are TRBV7-9 and TRBJ2-3; tentative D call: TRBD2 (7 bases). Germline V gene lookup returns CDR1 SEHNR and CDR2 FQNEAQ (reference sequence). Deletions cut 1 base from V and 9 bases from J, with 17 bases between. The CDR3 is 15 amino acids. The CDR3 nucleotides are TGTGCCAGCAGCTTAGGGGGGGGCGTCCGGGAGACGCAGTATTTT. Translating gives CASSLGGGVRETQYF.

V usage is TRBV7-3 and J usage is TRBJ2-2; D is undetermined. CDR1 is SGHTA, CDR2 FQGTGA, per germline. The CDR3 has 14 amino acids. Deletions cut 6 bases from V and 3 bases from J, with 11 bases between. This CDR3 is CASRRTRDTGELFF. DNA for the CDR3: TGTGCCAGCAGACGTACACGGGACACCGGGGAGCTGTTTTTT. Combining the CDR3 with reference TRBV7-3 and TRBJ2-2 gives the whole variable domain GAGVSQTPSNKVTEKGKYVELRCDPISGHTALYWYRQSLGQGPEFLIYFQGTGAADDSGLPNDRFFAVRPEGSVSTLKIQRTERGDSAVYLCASRRTRDTGELFFGEGSRLTVL.

At least ten counts were recorded for this clonotype. The CDR3 DNA reads as TGTGCCAGCAGGTCAGGGTATCGGAGCGGGAGGACCAATGAGCAGTTCTTC. Protein product: CASRSGYRSGRTNEQFF. The chain joins TRBV6-5 to TRBJ2-1; TRBD2 agrees at 9 bases. V lost 6 bases, J lost 6 bases, and 15 bases stayed unmatched. This CDR3 has 17 amino acids. The germline V gene has CDR1 MNHEY and CDR2 SVGAGI.

This clonotype was observed at least ten times. V is TRBV20-1 and J is TRBJ1-1; D gene uncertain. Trimming cost V 2 bases and J 1 base, with 11 bases left between them. The CDR3 is made up of 14 amino acids. Germline V gene lookup returns CDR1 DFQATT and CDR2 SNEGSKA (reference sequence). The CDR3: CSARKWSANTEAFF. DNA for the CDR3: TGCAGTGCTAGAAAGTGGTCAGCGAACACTGAAGCTTTCTTT.

The chain is built from TRBV9 and TRBJ2-3; D gene unclear. The germline V gene has CDR1 SGDLS and CDR2 YYNGEE. CDR3 length: 14 amino acids. The V and J ends lost 1 base and 4 bases respectively, with 10 bases between them. The CDR3 DNA follows: TGTGCCAGCAGCGTAAGATCCTTGGCAGATACGCAGTATTTT. Translated, it gives CASSVRSLADTQYF.

The chain carries TRBV18 and TRBJ1-1; 9 bases align to TRBD1. Germline assignment: CDR1 KGHSH and CDR2 LQKENI. Unmatched junction bases numbered 1, after V lost 8 bases and J lost 0 bases. The CDR3 totals 13 residues. DNA of the CDR3: TGTGCCAGCGGGACAGGGATGAACACTGAAGCTTTCTTT. Translation gives CASGTGMNTEAFF.

The gene calls are TRBV29-1 and TRBJ2-7; D is possibly TRBD1 or TRBD2 (5 bases each). The CDR3 covers 13 residues. The germline gives CDR1 SQVTM, CDR2 ANQGSEA. The V end was cut by 4 bases, the J end by 2 bases, with 12 bases between. CDR3 residues: CSVGGTLTYEQYF. Here the CDR3 DNA reads TGCAGCGTTGGAGGGACCCTAACCTACGAGCAGTACTTC.

DNA of the CDR3: TGTGCCTGGTCTGGACACGGGTTAAACACTGAAGCTTTCTTT. Translation: CAWSGHGLNTEAFF. The V gene is TRBV30, the J gene TRBJ1-1; possible D gene TRBD1, 5 bases. V shed 5 bases and J shed 2 bases, with 15 bases lying between them. This CDR3 spans 14 amino acids. Germline V gene sequence: CDR1 GTSNPN, CDR2 SVGIG (reference sequence).

This clonotype was found a few times. The V gene is TRBV3-1, the J gene TRBJ1-1, with D uncertain. The germline V gene encodes CDR1 LGHDT and CDR2 YNNKEL (reference sequence). CDR3 length: 14 residues. The V and J ends lost 4 bases and 1 base respectively, with 10 bases between them. The CDR3, as DNA: TGTGCCAGCAGCCTCAGAGAGACGAACACTGAAGCTTTCTTT. It codes for CASSLRETNTEAFF. Using reference TRBV3-1 and TRBJ1-1 for the parts outside the CDR3, the full variable domain is DTAVSQTPKYLVTQMGNDKSIKCEQNLGHDTMYWYKQDSKKFLKIMFSYNNKELIINETVPNRFSPKSPDKAHLNLHINSLELGDSAVYFCASSLRETNTEAFFGQGTRLTVV.

This clonotype was observed many times. The chain couples TRBV20-1 to TRBJ2-3; D may be TRBD2 (5 bases). The V end was cut by 1 base, the J end by 5 bases, with 13 bases between. Germline V gene data show CDR1 as DFQATT and CDR2 as SNEGSKA (reference sequence). The CDR3 contains 14 residues. CDR3 residues: CSARVAEVGDTQYF. CDR3 DNA sequence: TGCAGTGCTAGAGTTGCGGAGGTGGGAGATACGCAGTATTTT.

As DNA, the CDR3 is TGTGCCAGCAGCTTAGCCCCAGGAGAGACCCAGTACTTC. Protein sequence: CASSLAPGETQYF. The chain joins TRBV11-3 to TRBJ2-5; D is ambiguous. V gave up 1 base and J gave up 4 bases, with 7 bases separating them. The germline V gene has CDR1 SGHNT and CDR2 YENEEA. CDR3 length equals 13 residues.

This clonotype was seen repeatedly, ten times or more. V and J are TRBV10-3 and TRBJ2-2; TRBD2 matches at 7 bases. V dropped 11 bases and J dropped 1; count of bases not matched to a gene: 10. The CDR3 extends over 15 amino acids. Germline values: CDR1 ENHRY, CDR2 SYGVKD. CDR3 sequence: CASKAGAENTGELFF. CDR3 bases: TGTGCCTCCAAGGCGGGAGCGGAGAACACCGGGGAGCTGTTTTTT.

This clonotype has a count of ten or more. The gene calls are TRBV4-3 and TRBJ2-2; D uncertain. The CDR3 runs to 14 residues. V was clipped by 5 bases and J by 7 bases, with 14 bases between them. The germline V gene encodes CDR1 LGHNA and CDR2 YSLEER. CDR3: CASSLTPAIGELFF. DNA for the CDR3: TGCGCCAGCAGCTTGACCCCGGCGATCGGGGAGCTGTTTTTT.

This clonotype was detected a few times. This chain uses TRBV11-2 with TRBJ2-6; 7 bases agree with TRBD1. V gave up 5 bases and J gave up 3 bases; unmatched junction bases: 1. Germline lookup yields CDR1 SGHAT and CDR2 FQNNGV. This CDR3 is built from 14 residues. The CDR3 coding sequence is TGTGCCAGCAGCCAGGGGGATGGGGCCAACGTCCTGACTTTC. Encoded protein: CASSQGDGANVLTF.

This chain uses TRBV5-1 with TRBJ2-5; no reliable D call. With 0 bases removed from V and 3 bases from J, the gap between germline ends came to 6 bases. The CDR3 is made up of 13 amino acids. Germline V lookup: CDR1 SGHRS, CDR2 YFSETQ. In DNA form, the CDR3 reads TGCGCCAGCAGCTTGGGGGTTGAAGAGACCCAGTACTTC. Residues: CASSLGVEETQYF.

The V call is TRBV5-5, the J call TRBJ2-7, with TRBD1 as a possible D gene (6 bases). This CDR3 has 16 residues. Germline loops: CDR1 SGHKS, CDR2 YYEKEE (reference sequence). Trimming took off 0 bases at V and 2 bases at J, with 15 bases between the two ends. This chain's CDR3 is CASSLEPGEGAYEQYF. The CDR3 coding sequence is TGTGCCAGCAGCTTGGAACCAGGAGAGGGGGCCTACGAGCAGTACTTC. Combining the CDR3 with reference TRBV5-5 and TRBJ2-7 gives the whole variable domain DAGVTQSPTHLIKTRGQQVTLRCSPISGHKSVSWYQQVLGQGPQFIFQYYEKEERGRGNFPDRFSARQFPNYSSELNVNALLLGDSALYLCASSLEPGEGAYEQYFGPGTRLTVT.

This clonotype was detected a few times. The chain couples TRBV20-1 to TRBJ2-3; TRBD2 matches at 9 bases. V dropped 2 bases and J dropped 6; count of bases not matched to a gene: 6. The CDR3 is 14 amino acids. The germline CDR1 and CDR2 sequences are DFQATT and SNEGSKA (reference sequence). The CDR3 nucleotides read TGCAGTGCTAGAATCCGCGGGGGGGCGGATACGCAGTATTTT. Amino acid sequence: CSARIRGGADTQYF.

V usage is TRBV7-2 and J usage is TRBJ1-5; the D gene is possibly TRBD1 (6 bases). This CDR3 spans 15 amino acids. Germline V gene data show CDR1 as SGHTA and CDR2 as FQGNSA. V lost 7 bases and J lost 1, with 14 bases in between. The CDR3 spells CASTLNRGSNQPQHF. The CDR3 nucleotides are TGTGCCAGCACCCTTAATAGGGGGAGCAATCAGCCCCAGCATTTT.

There are a few counts of this clonotype. The chain links TRBV29-1 to TRBJ2-3; D is perhaps TRBD1 or TRBD2 (6 bases each). The CDR3 runs to 16 residues. The V gene's germline CDR1 is SQVTM and CDR2 ANQGSEA. V shed 1 base and J shed 4 bases, with 18 bases lying between them. The CDR3 sequence: CSVEGGAVEYSDTQYF. CDR3 nucleotide sequence: TGCAGCGTTGAAGGGGGGGCCGTGGAGTATTCAGATACGCAGTATTTT.

This clonotype appeared a few times. V is TRBV2 and J is TRBJ2-1; possibly TRBD1 for D (7 bases). V lost 4 bases and J 8 bases, leaving 18 bases between the germline ends. The CDR3 runs 15 residues. Germline CDR1 is SNHLY and CDR2 is FYNNEI. The CDR3 bases are TGTGCCAGCAGTGCCTCAACGACAGGGAGGTATGAGCAGTTCTTC. Amino acid sequence: CASSASTTGRYEQFF.

This chain uses TRBV7-2 with TRBJ2-3; TRBD2 matches at 9 bases. Germline V gene data show CDR1 as SGHTA and CDR2 as FQGNSA. The V gene end was trimmed by 4 bases and the J gene end by 2 bases; junction bases not matched to a gene: 7. This CDR3 contains 16 residues. The CDR3 is CASSSPGGGVTDTQYF. The CDR3 coding sequence is TGTGCCAGCAGCTCCCCGGGCGGGGGGGTCACAGATACGCAGTATTTT.